Listed below are T cell receptor beta chains from one sample, sequenced in a study of circulating CD8 cells and anti-PD-1 response in melanoma. A single record per CDR3 protein comes from TCRdb applying MiXCR to the reads. The sample gives about 460 distinct CDR3 sequences, approximately 5.9% of which show up once; roughly 18% is in the top ten. The starting material was CD8+ T cells from PBMCs, obtained at baseline or after one month of anti-PD-1 therapy (not recorded which). The receptor set was obtained from a human donor with melanoma. Each CDR3 is given with its conserved first and last residue. The D gene is left open where the match is weak. Some rows mark clone size as missing; the rest say once, few, many or name a class of expanded clone.

D,size,J,V,CDR3,DNA
-,large,TRBJ2-7,TRBV27,CASSLIGAHEQYF,TGTGCCAGCAGTTTAATTGGGGCCCACGAGCAGTACTTC
TRBD1,large,TRBJ1-1,TRBV2,CASRFRDRGTEAFF,TGTGCCAGCAGGTTCCGGGACAGGGGGACTGAAGCTTTCTTT
TRBD2,large,TRBJ2-3,TRBV28,CASSLRLATDTQYF,TGTGCCAGCAGTTTACGACTAGCTACAGATACGCAGTATTTT
TRBD1,once,TRBJ1-6,TRBV28,CASSLRGTGKGNSPLHF,TGTGCCAGCAGTTTACGCGGGACAGGGAAGGGTAATTCACCCCTCCACTTT
-,few,TRBJ1-5,TRBV9,CASSGAVGTNQPQHF,TGTGCCAGCAGCGGGGCCGTCGGCACCAATCAGCCCCAGCATTTT
-,-,TRBJ1-1,TRBV19,CASSIIGTEAFF,TGTGCCAGTAGTATAATCGGCACTGAAGCTTTCTTT
-,few,TRBJ2-1,TRBV29-1,CSARDGFYNEQFF,TGCAGCGCCCGGGACGGTTTCTACAATGAGCAGTTCTTC
-,large,TRBJ2-2,TRBV30,CAWSESGAGELFF,TGTGCCTGGAGTGAGAGTGGTGCCGGGGAGCTGTTTTTT
-,-,TRBJ2-7,TRBV19,CASSPSASYEQYF,TGTGCCAGTAGTCCTAGCGCATCCTACGAGCAGTACTTC
-,large,TRBJ2-5,TRBV27,CASMGWGPQETQYF,TGTGCCAGCATGGGTTGGGGCCCCCAAGAGACCCAGTACTTC
-,few,TRBJ2-2,TRBV28,CASSPGQAGELFF,TGTGCCAGCAGTCCCGGGCAGGCCGGGGAGCTGTTTTTT
-,-,TRBJ2-3,TRBV28,CASNRLDTQYF,TGTGCCAGCAACAGGCTGGATACGCAGTATTTT
TRBD2,large,TRBJ2-1,TRBV24-1,CATSDLTSGGANEQFF,TGTGCCACCAGTGATCTGACTAGCGGGGGGGCGAATGAGCAGTTCTTC
-,large,TRBJ2-3,TRBV28,CASSFLQGTDTQYF,TGTGCCAGCAGTTTCCTTCAGGGCACAGATACGCAGTATTTT
-,large,TRBJ2-5,TRBV18,CASSPPTGRETQYF,TGTGCCAGCTCACCCCCGACGGGAAGGGAGACCCAGTACTTC
-,large,TRBJ2-1,TRBV29-1,CSVERGWNNEQFF,TGCAGCGTGGAAAGGGGATGGAACAATGAGCAGTTCTTC
-,few,TRBJ2-3,TRBV27,CASSDRRGNADTQYF,TGTGCCAGCAGTGACCGTAGGGGTAATGCAGATACGCAGTATTTT
-,few,TRBJ1-5,TRBV7-2,CASSLLPNSNQPQHF,TGTGCCAGCAGCTTATTACCAAATAGCAATCAGCCCCAGCATTTT
TRBD1,large,TRBJ1-1,TRBV19,CASSIHRTGEVNTEAFF,TGTGCCAGTAGTATCCACCGGACAGGGGAGGTGAACACTGAAGCTTTCTTT
TRBD2,large,TRBJ2-3,TRBV28,CASRGGFTDTQYF,TGTGCCAGCAGGGGGGGGTTCACAGATACGCAGTATTTT
-,-,TRBJ2-3,TRBV28,CASSPTRGTDTQYF,TGTGCCAGCAGTCCTACAAGGGGCACAGATACGCAGTATTTT
-,large,TRBJ2-7,TRBV19,CASIVYRDEQYF,TGTGCCAGTATCGTGTACAGGGACGAGCAGTACTTC
-,large,TRBJ1-1,TRBV25-1,CASRDRGTEAFF,TGTGCCAGCAGGGACCGGGGCACTGAAGCTTTCTTT
TRBD2,medium-sized,TRBJ2-3,TRBV7-3,CASSLLAGVTDTQYF,TGTGCCAGCAGCTTACTAGCGGGGGTCACAGATACGCAGTATTTT
TRBD2,few,TRBJ2-5,TRBV6-5,CASSAKRLAGGGKTQYF,TGTGCCAGCAGTGCCAAGAGACTAGCGGGGGGAGGGAAGACCCAGTACTTC
TRBD2,once,TRBJ2-3,TRBV27,CASSLKAGVGTQYF,TGTGCCAGCAGTTTGAAAGCGGGAGTCGGTACGCAGTATTTT
TRBD2,large,TRBJ2-5,TRBV27,CASSPEGGGSQETQYF,TGTGCCAGCAGTCCTGAGGGCGGGGGTAGTCAAGAGACCCAGTACTTC
TRBD1,large,TRBJ2-2,TRBV19,CASSIGTGEGTGELFF,TGTGCCAGTAGTATCGGGACAGGGGAAGGCACCGGGGAGCTGTTTTTT
TRBD1,large,TRBJ1-6,TRBV4-1,CASSQKSPGQGNSPLHF,TGCGCCAGCAGCCAAAAATCCCCGGGACAGGGAAACTCACCCCTCCACTTT
-,medium-sized,TRBJ2-3,TRBV14,CASSGNRATDTQYF,TGTGCCAGCAGCGGCAACAGAGCCACAGATACGCAGTATTTT
-,large,TRBJ2-7,TRBV5-4,CASSHSDRIPYEQYF,TGTGCCAGCAGCCATTCCGACAGGATCCCGTACGAGCAGTACTTC
-,-,TRBJ2-7,TRBV20-1,CSARGRTHSSYEQYF,TGCAGTGCTAGAGGCAGGACACATAGCTCCTACGAGCAGTACTTC